This record covers a single TCR beta chain. Its antigen is not yet known. No much larger clone exists at a distance of one base, and base qualities are not known. This sample is drawn from a study of shared clonotypes between healthy human individuals (dated by TCRdb to the early 2020s). About the study as a whole: The cohort comprised a couple of women and a few men aged 18 to 49 years. Per donor, three plates each were used for CD4 naive and CD4 memory, two for CD8 naive, and one for CD8 memory. The study deeply sequenced blood TCR repertoires of roughly five healthy adults to estimate repertoire size and the extent of clonotype sharing between individuals. To increase sequencing depth and limit assay-specific biases, TCR repertoire library preparation and sequencing were carried out by different laboratories using diverse techniques. Each donor's leukapheresis produced roughly between roughly 0.85 and 10 billion PBMCs.

The germline V gene encodes CDR1 MGHRA and CDR2 YSYEKL. The CDR3 holds 14 amino acids from the cysteine to the phenylalanine. The CDR3 DNA has 42 bases and is translated from base 1. The junction shows trimming of 0 bases on V and 12 bases on J, plus 15 bases between the germline ends. The donors were healthy, HIV-negative adults who had no recently reported acute infections or vaccinations. Every donor was a Caucasian adult living in Nashville, Tennessee, USA. CD4+ T cells were enriched by magnetic negative selection, after which naive cells were positively selected on CD45RA and the negative fraction was taken as the memory subset. Blood was collected by leukapheresis, and PBMCs were isolated by Ficoll-Histopaque density gradient centrifugation and then cryopreserved in liquid nitrogen vapor phase. Analytical flow cytometry was used to check the purity and quantity of every magnetically sorted T cell population. From each sorted fraction, genomic DNA was isolated and quantified by UV absorbance on a Nanodrop 2000c.

Using the deep immunoSEQ assay, multiplex PCR amplified TCR CDR3 regions from genomic DNA. For each cell subset, the extracted genomic DNA was distributed evenly across all wells of several immunoSEQ 96-well plates, and each plate served as one replicate. Each replicate PCR for sorted subsets received roughly 200 ng genomic DNA, equal to some 32,000 T cell genomes. The purified libraries were quantified using a Qubit 3.0 fluorometer, sized with a Bioanalyzer 2100, and then quantified again using the KAPA Library Quantification kit. A separate single-read 150-cycle Illumina NextSeq 550 flow cell was used to sequence each immunoSEQ 96-well plate. The source study handled its data this way. Because the immunoSEQ output held only junctional sequences and lacked quality scores, the filtering could not match the filtering applied to full-length reads. To assign V/J genes and CDR3, sequences were annotated against IMGT germline references using PyIR, a Python wrapper for IgBLAST v1.9. Reads with weak V/J assignments (E-value above 1e-6), missing CDR3, stop codons, out-of-frame junctions, or ambiguous translated residues were removed. A V3J clonotype was defined by an identical inferred V gene, J gene, and CDR3 amino acid sequence. Percentage overlap between repertoires was calculated by dividing the number of shared unique clonotypes by the size of the smaller repertoire. Richness of each repertoire was evaluated using RTK rarefaction, the Chao1 estimator, and Recon v2.1 estimates of unobserved clonotypes. Generation probabilities for all TCRbeta clonotypes obtained by the gDNA method from a few donors were computed using OLGA. TCRdb re-hosts the immuneACCESS table, in-frame sequences only. Its copies lack some clones; in the studies checked, an unresolved V gene accounts for under half of them, and the cause for the rest is not known. V and J calls plus clone size are reproduced from that table; the DNA served to infer D and trimming. The sample table contains more than 2,000,000 clones; only one count was recorded for around nine tenths of them. Jointly, the top ten make up more than 0.12% of the sample.

The investigation overall reported the following: Sampling was restricted to blood, and TCR repertoires in tissue are likely to differ from TCR repertoires in blood. Because the study included a small number of donors, the genetic and exposure-history diversity represented was limited. Sharing across a few donors was observed for around 4.8% of naive CD4, 3.5% of naive CD8, 2% to 2.5% of memory CD4, and roughly 0.4% of memory CD8 clonotypes. Estimated clonotype richness was generally larger for naive than for memory subsets. Higher generation probabilities were observed for clonotypes shared by all four sorted-subset donors than for non-shared clonotypes. Pairwise subsampling led to the expectation that sequencing depth would affect the degree of clonotype sharing among donors. Rarefaction of sorted-subset datasets indicated incomplete sequencing despite the large sequencing depth.

Input material: naive CD4+ T cells sorted from blood. Taken with the paper, the label for cell subset or site translates to: CD45RA+ positively selected. This clonotype was obtained from a man between 18 and 35 years old in good health. The chain joins TRBV4-1 to TRBJ2-1; the D segment could be TRBD1, given 6 matching bases. The CDR3 sequence is CASSQEDRSGGQFF. The bases are TGCGCCAGCAGCCAAGAGGACAGATCCGGAGGGCAGTTCTTC.